This T cell receptor (beta chain) was recovered during a study of cytomegalovirus exposure and HLA in healthy donors. The CDR3 length is 16 residues. J lost 1 base, V lost 4 bases, and 8 bases had no gene match. Germline loops: CDR1 LNHDA, CDR2 SQIVND (reference sequence). PCR used 60 Vbeta primers and 13 Jbeta primers. In the source study's methods: Later, an analysis found roughly 80 million unique TCR beta chains, and some 10 million of these were shared. The protocol was immunoSEQ multiplex PCR, while the TCRdb copy is restricted to in-frame clones and leaves out a portion. Clonal size and the V and J genes are those of that table, whereas D and trimming came from the DNA. The data contain about 110,000 clones, more than 80% of them singletons.

This chain links TRBV19 with TRBJ1-1; 8 bases fit TRBD1. Input material: PBMCs. The clonotype originates from a man aged 18 to 29 in good health and CMV-seronegative. CDR3 DNA sequence: TGTGCCAGTAGTACAGGGGGCGCGGGGCCGAACACTGAAGCTTTCTTT. This sequence encodes CASSTGGAGPNTEAFF.